The sequence of this T cell receptor beta chain was determined in a study of OX40 agonist ivuxolimab in advanced cancers. Across the whole study: The patients received agonistic anti-OX40 (CD134) antibody ivuxolimab. It was permissible to have had prior anti-PD-1, anti-PD-L1 or anti-CTLA-4 therapy, and approximately 41% had some.

For this clone: Antigen: not known.

This CDR3 is 15 amino acids long. In germline, CDR1 is SQVTM, CDR2 ANQGSEA. V gave up 1 base and J gave up 2 bases; unmatched junction bases: 4. Generated by immunoSEQ multiplex PCR, the TCRdb table keeps only in-frame clones and is missing some. The table records 40,000 to 45,000 clones, about 90% of them present only once. Study-wide points: Among T cells, CD8+ cells averaged more expanded clones than CD4+ cells. CD4+ and CD8+ blood T cells expanded clonally by week 6 at 0.1 to 3.0 mg/kg.

V gene TRBV29-1 combines with J gene TRBJ2-5; 10 bases agree with TRBD2. The clonotype was recovered from an adult with an advanced solid tumor such as melanoma, head and neck, liver or kidney cancer. Sequencing used CD4+ or CD8+ T cells sorted from blood, obtained in a trial of the OX40 agonist ivuxolimab. The DNA for the CDR3 is TGCAGCGTTGAAGGGGGACTAGCGAGACAAGAGACCCAGTACTTC. Amino acid sequence: CSVEGGLARQETQYF.